A selection of T cell receptor beta chains follows, all from one sample in a study of T cells after posttransplantation cyclophosphamide. Sequencing was performed with immunoSEQ multiplex PCR; in TCRdb, only in-frame clones are kept and a portion is missing. This sample carries some 20,000 clones, 95% to 98% of them seen once, and the ten largest clones take about 0.15%. The material sequenced was naive CD4+ T cells sorted from PBMCs. The receptors were sampled from a man aged 35 to 55 in good health, CMV-negative, and a related stem cell transplant donor. Both conserved end residues are part of each CDR3. The order of the fields is V gene, D gene, J gene, clone size, CDR3 DNA, CDR3 protein. The D gene is left open where the match is weak. Expanded clones get a size class; other rows say once, few or many, or leave the size out.

>TRBV5-1|TRBD2|TRBJ2-7|-
TGCGCCAGCAGCCCAGGACTAGCGGGAGGGCTGGGACTCTACGAGCAGTACTTC
CASSPGLAGGLGLYEQYF
>TRBV30|TRBD1|TRBJ2-7|-
TGTGCCGCAGACAGGGGAGTTCACGAGCAGTACTTC
CAADRGVHEQYF
>TRBV11-3|-|TRBJ2-5|-
TGTGCCAGCAGCAGGGGGTACCAAGAGACCCAGTACTTC
CASSRGYQETQYF
>TRBV19|TRBD2|TRBJ2-3|-
TGTGCCAGTAAACGGAGCGGGGGGCGAGGAAGCACAGATACGCAGTATTTT
CASKRSGGRGSTDTQYF
>TRBV6-1|-|TRBJ1-1|-
TGTGCCAGCAGTGATAGGTTAAGTGGAGAGAACACTGAAGCTTTCTTT
CASSDRLSGENTEAFF
>TRBV4-2|-|TRBJ1-1|-
TGTGCCAGCAGCCATGAAGACAGCTGGGCTTTCTTT
CASSHEDSWAFF
>TRBV28|TRBD2|TRBJ2-1|-
TGTGCCAGCAGTTCCTTAGAACTAGCGGGGGTTTTGGATGAGCAGTTCTTC
CASSSLELAGVLDEQFF
>TRBV30|TRBD1|TRBJ2-7|-
TGTGCCTGGGACAGGTGGACAGGGGGCTACGAGCAGTACTTC
CAWDRWTGGYEQYF
>TRBV6-5|-|TRBJ2-5|once
TGTGCCAGCAGTTACTCGGCAGGACAAGAGACCCAGTACTTC
CASSYSAGQETQYF
>TRBV30|TRBD2|TRBJ2-3|-
TGTGCCCTCGGGGCTAGCGGCTCTTCTGGGGCAGATACGCAGTATTTT
CALGASGSSGADTQYF
>TRBV11-3|TRBD1|TRBJ2-7|-
TGTGCCAGCAGTCCCGGGACAGGCTACGAGCAGTACTTC
CASSPGTGYEQYF
>TRBV25-1|TRBD1|TRBJ1-2|-
TGTGCCAGCAGTGCGACACAGGGGTCCTATGGCTACACCTTC
CASSATQGSYGYTF
>TRBV27|-|TRBJ2-2|-
TGTGCCAGCAGTACAAAGGGAGCCGGGGAGCTGTTTTTT
CASSTKGAGELFF
>TRBV18|-|TRBJ2-1|once
TGTGCCAGCTCACCTCAGGGATCACGGGAGCAGTTCTTC
CASSPQGSREQFF
>TRBV5-4|-|TRBJ2-7|-
TGTGCCAGCAGCTTGGCCGCAGGGGTCTACGAGCAGTACTTC
CASSLAAGVYEQYF
>TRBV9|TRBD2|TRBJ2-7|-
TGTGCCAGCAGCGGTACTAGCGGGAGAATATACGAGCAGTACTTC
CASSGTSGRIYEQYF
>TRBV10-2|TRBD2|TRBJ2-7|-
TGCGCCAGCAGTGGGCGCGGGAGAGGATACGAGCAGTACTTC
CASSGRGRGYEQYF
>TRBV6-6|-|TRBJ2-5|-
TGTGCCAGCAGTTACAGGGCGGGGGAGACCCAGTACTTC
CASSYRAGETQYF
>TRBV25-1|TRBD1|TRBJ1-1|-
TGTGCCAGCAGTGGGGTAGACCGGGACAGGTGCTTT
CASSGVDRDRCF
>TRBV6-1|TRBD1|TRBJ2-7|-
TGTGCCAGCAGGCCACAGACAGGGAACGCCTACGAGCAGTACTTC
CASRPQTGNAYEQYF
>TRBV11-2|-|TRBJ2-5|-
TGTGCCAGCAGCAGGGGGTACCAAGAGACCCAGTACTTC
CASSRGYQETQYF
>TRBV28|-|TRBJ1-4|-
TGTGCCTCCACAGCGGGATGGGAAAAACTGTTTTTT
CASTAGWEKLFF
>TRBV27|TRBD1|TRBJ1-5|-
TGTGCCAGGTTACGGGACAGGACTTATAATAGCAATCAGCCCCAGCATTTT
CARLRDRTYNSNQPQHF
>TRBV5-1|TRBD2|TRBJ2-1|-
TGCGCCAGCAGCGGGGCTAGCGGGATTTCTGGTCCCAATGAGCAGTTCTTC
CASSGASGISGPNEQFF
>TRBV29-1|-|TRBJ2-1|-
TGCAGCGGTTCGTACGGGGCCTACAATGAGCAGTTCTTC
CSGSYGAYNEQFF
>TRBV7-9|TRBD2|TRBJ2-7|-
TGTGCCAGCAGCTTAGTTGGGCTAGCGGGAGGATCCGAGCAGTACTTC
CASSLVGLAGGSEQYF
>TRBV5-1|TRBD1|TRBJ2-7|-
TGCGCCAGCAGCGTCGACTCACCGGGACAGGGGGGCGAACAGTACTTC
CASSVDSPGQGGEQYF
>TRBV29-1|TRBD1|TRBJ1-2|-
TGCAGCGTTGACGAGGGGGCCAGCTATGGCTACACCTTC
CSVDEGASYGYTF
>TRBV5-1|-|TRBJ1-1|-
TGCGCCAGCAGCTTGGAGGGCAGGACTAACACTGAAGCTTTCTTT
CASSLEGRTNTEAFF
>TRBV28|-|TRBJ2-7|-
TGTGCCAGCATGTGGGGCGCGATGGCTGTCGAGCAGTACTTC
CASMWGAMAVEQYF
>TRBV29-1|-|TRBJ1-5|-
TGCAGCGTGGGACTCGGCGGCAATCAGCCCCAGCATTTT
CSVGLGGNQPQHF